These 2 T cell receptor beta chains share one sample of origin, sequenced in a study of cytomegalovirus exposure and HLA in healthy donors. The PCR ran on 60 Vbeta and 13 Jbeta primers. Assay: immunoSEQ multiplex PCR; the TCRdb copy retains only in-frame clones and omits some. The sample shows about 120,000 clones, around three quarters of them seen only once. The source material was PBMCs. These receptors were taken from a man aged 18 to 29 in good health and CMV-seropositive.

V and J are TRBV11-2 and TRBJ2-7; D possibly corresponds to TRBD1 (6 bases). The CDR3 runs 14 residues. Trimming removed 1 base at V and 6 bases at J, with 13 bases between. Germline-derived CDR1 and CDR2 are SGHAT and FQNNGV. The CDR3 here is CASSLGQGYGEQYF. CDR3 DNA: TGTGCCAGCAGCTTAGGCCAGGGGTACGGCGAGCAGTACTTC. The full variable domain, in which reference TRBV11-2 and TRBJ2-7 provide the parts outside the CDR3, is EAGVAQSPRYKIIEKRQSVAFWCNPISGHATLYWYQQILGQGPKLLIQFQNNGVVDDSQLPKDRFSAERLKGVDSTLKIQPAKLEDSAVYLCASSLGQGYGEQYFGPGTRLTVT.

The chain couples TRBV5-1 to TRBJ1-1; tentatively, D is TRBD1 (6 bases). The CDR3 runs 16 residues. CDR1 and CDR2 (germline): SGHRS, YFSETQ. V lost 3 bases and J 0 bases, leaving 15 bases between the germline ends. In nucleotides, the CDR3 is TGCGCCAGCAGCTGGGGGGGCGAGGGGGTGAACACTGAAGCTTTCTTT. Translated: CASSWGGEGVNTEAFF.